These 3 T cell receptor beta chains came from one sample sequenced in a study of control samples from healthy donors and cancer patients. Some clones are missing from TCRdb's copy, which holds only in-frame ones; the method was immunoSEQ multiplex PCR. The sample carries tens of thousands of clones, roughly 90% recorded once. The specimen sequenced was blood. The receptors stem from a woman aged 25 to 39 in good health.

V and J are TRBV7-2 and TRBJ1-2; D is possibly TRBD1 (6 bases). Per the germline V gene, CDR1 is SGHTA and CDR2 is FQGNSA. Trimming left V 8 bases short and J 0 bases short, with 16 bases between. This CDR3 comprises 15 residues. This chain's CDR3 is CASLSRDTANYGYTF. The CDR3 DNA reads TGTGCCAGCCTCTCACGGGACACAGCTAACTATGGCTACACCTTC.

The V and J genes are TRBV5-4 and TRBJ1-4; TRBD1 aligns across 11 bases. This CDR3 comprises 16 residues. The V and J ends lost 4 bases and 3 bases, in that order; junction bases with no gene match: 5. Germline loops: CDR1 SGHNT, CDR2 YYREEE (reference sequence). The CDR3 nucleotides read TGTGCCAGCAGCCCGGACAGGGGGCGGGCTAATGAAAAACTGTTTTTT. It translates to CASSPDRGRANEKLFF.

CDR3 DNA sequence: TGTGCCAGCAGCGTCCTCACAGATACGCAGTATTTT. Translation gives CASSVLTDTQYF. The J gene is TRBJ2-3, the V gene TRBV9; D call uncertain. Trimming took off 2 bases at V and 2 bases at J, with 3 bases between the two ends. The CDR3 length is 12 residues. Germline V gene data show CDR1 as SGDLS and CDR2 as YYNGEE.